This T cell receptor beta chain was sequenced during a study of shared clonotypes between healthy human individuals. Clones were read by immunoSEQ multiplex PCR, and TCRdb kept only the in-frame ones, dropping some. The repertoire holds about 960,000 clones, with more than 75% as singletons. The CDR3 is 14 amino acids. Trimming left V 5 bases short and J 1 base short, with 11 bases between. CDR1 and CDR2 (germline): MGHRA, YSYEKL. Sequencing used memory CD4+ T cells sorted from blood. The sample's subset: CD45RA-negative fraction. The receptor's source is a man aged 18 to 30 in good health. The rearrangement uses TRBV4-1 and TRBJ1-2; D remains ambiguous. CDR3 nucleotide sequence: TGCGCCAGCAGCGAGGTGGCCGTTAACTATGGCTACACCTTC. This gives the protein CASSEVAVNYGYTF.